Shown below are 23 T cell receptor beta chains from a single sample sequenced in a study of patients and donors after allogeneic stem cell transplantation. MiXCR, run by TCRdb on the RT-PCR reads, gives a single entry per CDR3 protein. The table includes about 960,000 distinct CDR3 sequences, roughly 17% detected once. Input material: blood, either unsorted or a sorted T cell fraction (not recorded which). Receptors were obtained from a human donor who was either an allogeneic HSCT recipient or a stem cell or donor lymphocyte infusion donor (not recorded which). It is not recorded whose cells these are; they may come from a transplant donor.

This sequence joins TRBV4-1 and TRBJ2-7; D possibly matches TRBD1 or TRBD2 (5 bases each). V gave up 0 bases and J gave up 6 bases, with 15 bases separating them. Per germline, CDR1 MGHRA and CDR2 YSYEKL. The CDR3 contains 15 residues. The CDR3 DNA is TGCGCCAGCAGCCAAGAGGGCGGCCTAGGGACCGAGCAGTACTTC. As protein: CASSQEGGLGTEQYF.

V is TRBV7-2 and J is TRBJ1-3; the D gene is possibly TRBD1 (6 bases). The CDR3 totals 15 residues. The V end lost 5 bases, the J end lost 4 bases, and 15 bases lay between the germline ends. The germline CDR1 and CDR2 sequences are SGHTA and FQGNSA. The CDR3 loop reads CASSTGLRGGNTIYF. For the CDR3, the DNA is TGTGCCAGCAGCACGGGCCTTAGGGGGGGAAACACCATATATTTT.

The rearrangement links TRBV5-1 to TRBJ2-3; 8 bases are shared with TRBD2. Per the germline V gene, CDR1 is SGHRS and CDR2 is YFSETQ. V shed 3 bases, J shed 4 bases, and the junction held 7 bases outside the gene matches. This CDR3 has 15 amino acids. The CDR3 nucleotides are TGCGCCAGCAGCTCAGGTAGCGGGGTCGCAGATACGCAGTATTTT. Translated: CASSSGSGVADTQYF. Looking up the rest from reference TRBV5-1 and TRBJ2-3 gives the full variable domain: KAGVTQTPRYLIKTRGQQVTLSCSPISGHRSVSWYQQTPGQGLQFLFEYFSETQRNKGNFPGRFSGRQFSNSRSEMNVSTLELGDSALYLCASSSGSGVADTQYFGPGTRLTVL.

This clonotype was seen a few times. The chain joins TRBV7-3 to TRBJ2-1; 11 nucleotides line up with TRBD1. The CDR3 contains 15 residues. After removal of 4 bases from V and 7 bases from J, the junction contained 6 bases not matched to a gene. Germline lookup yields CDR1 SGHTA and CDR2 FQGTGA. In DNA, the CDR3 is TGTGCCAGCAGCTCCTCCGGGACAGGGGGAAATGAGCAGTTCTTC. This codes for CASSSSGTGGNEQFF. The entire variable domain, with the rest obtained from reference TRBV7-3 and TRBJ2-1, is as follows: GAGVSQTPSNKVTEKGKYVELRCDPISGHTALYWYRQSLGQGPEFLIYFQGTGAADDSGLPNDRFFAVRPEGSVSTLKIQRTERGDSAVYLCASSSSGTGGNEQFFGPGTRLTVL.

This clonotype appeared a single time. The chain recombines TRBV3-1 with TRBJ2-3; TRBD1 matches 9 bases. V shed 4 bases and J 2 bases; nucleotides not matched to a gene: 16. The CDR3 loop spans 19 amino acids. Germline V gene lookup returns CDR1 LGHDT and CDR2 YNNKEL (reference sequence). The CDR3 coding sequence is TGTGCCAGCAGCCGGTCCGGGACAGGGCCCATTCAATTCACAGATACGCAGTATTTT. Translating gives CASSRSGTGPIQFTDTQYF.

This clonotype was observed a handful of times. Here the CDR3 DNA reads TGTGCCAGCAGCGCCCGTACGACTAGCGGGGTGGGTGAGCAGTACTTC. It encodes CASSARTTSGVGEQYF. This chain joins TRBV9 and TRBJ2-7; 11 bases are a match to TRBD2. The CDR3 has 16 residues. Germline CDR1 and CDR2: SGDLS and YYNGEE. V lost 3 bases, J lost 7 bases, and 12 bases stayed unmatched. The full variable domain, completed using reference TRBV9 and TRBJ2-7, is DSGVTQTPKHLITATGQRVTLRCSPRSGDLSVYWYQQSLDQGLQFLIQYYNGEERAKGNILERFSAQQFPDLHSELNLSSLELGDSALYFCASSARTTSGVGEQYFGPGTRLTVT.

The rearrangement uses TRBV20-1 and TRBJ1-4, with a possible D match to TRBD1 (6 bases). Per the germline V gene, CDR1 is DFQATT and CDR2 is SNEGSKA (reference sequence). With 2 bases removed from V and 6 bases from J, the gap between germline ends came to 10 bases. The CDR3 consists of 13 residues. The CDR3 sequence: CSARSHRDEKLFF. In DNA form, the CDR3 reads TGCAGTGCTAGATCTCACAGGGATGAAAAACTGTTTTTT.

The CDR3 spells CASTNPGQSDEQYF. The CDR3 DNA sequence: TGCGCCAGCACAAACCCGGGACAGTCGGACGAGCAGTACTTC. The chain couples TRBV5-1 to TRBJ2-7, with TRBD1 identical over 7 bases. The CDR3 is made up of 14 amino acids. CDR1 SGHRS and CDR2 YFSETQ come from the germline V gene. Trimming took 6 bases from V and 5 from J; bases not matched to a gene: 11.

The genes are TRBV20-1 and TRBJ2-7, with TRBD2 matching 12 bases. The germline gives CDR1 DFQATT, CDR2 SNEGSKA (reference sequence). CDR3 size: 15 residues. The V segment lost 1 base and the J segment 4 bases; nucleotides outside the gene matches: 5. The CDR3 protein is CSARALAGGLYEQYF. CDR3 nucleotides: TGCAGTGCTAGAGCTCTAGCGGGAGGGCTTTACGAGCAGTACTTC.

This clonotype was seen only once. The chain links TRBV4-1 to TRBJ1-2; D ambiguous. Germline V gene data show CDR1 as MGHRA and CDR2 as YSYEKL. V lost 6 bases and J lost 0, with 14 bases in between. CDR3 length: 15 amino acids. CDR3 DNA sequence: TGCGCCAGCAGGAGTCACGGTCTCCCTAACTATGGCTACACCTTC. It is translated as CASRSHGLPNYGYTF.

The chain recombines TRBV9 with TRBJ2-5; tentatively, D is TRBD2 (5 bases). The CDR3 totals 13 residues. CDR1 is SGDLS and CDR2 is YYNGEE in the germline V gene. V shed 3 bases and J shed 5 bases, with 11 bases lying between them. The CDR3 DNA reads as TGTGCCAGCAGCGCTGACGGGGAGGAGACCCAGTACTTC. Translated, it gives CASSADGEETQYF.

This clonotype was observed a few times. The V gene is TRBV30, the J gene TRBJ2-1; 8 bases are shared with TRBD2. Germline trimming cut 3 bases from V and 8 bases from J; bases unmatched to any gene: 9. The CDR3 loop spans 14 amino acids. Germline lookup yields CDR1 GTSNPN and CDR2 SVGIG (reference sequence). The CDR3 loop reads CAWRRAGDWDEQFF. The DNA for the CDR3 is TGTGCCTGGAGACGAGCGGGGGATTGGGATGAGCAGTTCTTC.

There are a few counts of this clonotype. The CDR3 region is CASESGGLAGPSSYNEQFF. The CDR3 DNA follows: TGTGCCAGCGAGAGTGGGGGACTAGCGGGACCCAGCTCCTACAATGAGCAGTTCTTC. The rearrangement uses TRBV25-1 and TRBJ2-1, with 13 nucleotides matching TRBD2. This CDR3 region has 19 residues. Germline V gene sequence: CDR1 MGHDK, CDR2 SYGVNS. The ends lost 8 bases at V and 0 bases at J; junction bases unmatched: 13.

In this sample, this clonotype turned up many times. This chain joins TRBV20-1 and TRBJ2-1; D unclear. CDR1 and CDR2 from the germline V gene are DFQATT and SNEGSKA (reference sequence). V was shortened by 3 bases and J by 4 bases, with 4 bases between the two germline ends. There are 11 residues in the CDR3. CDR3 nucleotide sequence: TGCAGTGCTAGGGGTTACAATGAGCAGTTCTTC. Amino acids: CSARGYNEQFF.

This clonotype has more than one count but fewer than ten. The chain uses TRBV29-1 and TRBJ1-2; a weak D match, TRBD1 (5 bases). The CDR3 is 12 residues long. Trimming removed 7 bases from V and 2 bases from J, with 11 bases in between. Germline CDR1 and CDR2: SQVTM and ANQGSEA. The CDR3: CSAARVNYGYTF. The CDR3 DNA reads TGCAGCGCTGCCAGGGTCAACTATGGCTACACCTTC. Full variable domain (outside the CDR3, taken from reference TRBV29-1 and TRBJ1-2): SAVISQKPSRDICQRGTSLTIQCQVDSQVTMMFWYRQQPGQSLTLIATANQGSEATYESGFVIDKFPISRPNLTFSTLTVSNMSPEDSSIYLCSAARVNYGYTFGSGTRLTVV.

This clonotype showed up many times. CDR3 DNA sequence: TGTGCCACCAGTGCGGCGGGGGGGCATGAGCAGTTCTTC. This encodes CATSAAGGHEQFF. The V and J genes are TRBV24-1 and TRBJ2-1, with TRBD2 matching over 9 bases. Trimming removed 5 bases from V and 8 bases from J; junction bases left unmatched: 3. The CDR3 consists of 13 residues. The germline CDR1 and CDR2 sequences are KGHDR and SFDVKD.

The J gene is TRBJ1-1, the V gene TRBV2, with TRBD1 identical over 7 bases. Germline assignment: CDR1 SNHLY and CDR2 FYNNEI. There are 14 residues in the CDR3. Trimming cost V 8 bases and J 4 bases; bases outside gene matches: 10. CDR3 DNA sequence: TGTGCCAGCCGAGAGACAGGGTTGGGCACTGAAGCTTTCTTT. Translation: CASRETGLGTEAFF.

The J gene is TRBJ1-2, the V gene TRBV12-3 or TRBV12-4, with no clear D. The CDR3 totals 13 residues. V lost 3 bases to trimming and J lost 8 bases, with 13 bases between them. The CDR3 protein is CASSFRQTGGYTF. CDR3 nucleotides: TGTGCCAGCAGTTTCAGGCAGACCGGCGGCTACACCTTC.

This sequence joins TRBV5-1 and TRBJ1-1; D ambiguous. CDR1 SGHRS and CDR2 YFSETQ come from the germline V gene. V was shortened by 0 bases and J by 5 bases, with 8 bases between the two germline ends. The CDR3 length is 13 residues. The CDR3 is CASSLGWVTEAFF. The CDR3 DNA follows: TGCGCCAGCAGCTTGGGCTGGGTAACTGAAGCTTTCTTT.

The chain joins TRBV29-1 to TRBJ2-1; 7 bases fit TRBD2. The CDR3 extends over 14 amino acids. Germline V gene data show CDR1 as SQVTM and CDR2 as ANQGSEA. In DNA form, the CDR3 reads TGCAGTTCCGAAAGGACTAGTCCCTACAATGAGCAGTTCTTC. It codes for CSSERTSPYNEQFF.

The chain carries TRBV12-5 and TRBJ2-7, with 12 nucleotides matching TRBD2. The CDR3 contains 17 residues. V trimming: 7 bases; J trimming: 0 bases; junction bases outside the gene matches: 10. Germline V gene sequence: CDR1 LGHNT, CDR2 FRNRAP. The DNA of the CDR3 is TGTGCTAGTGCCCCGCGACTAGCGGGAGCTTTCTCCTACGAGCAGTACTTC. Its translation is CASAPRLAGAFSYEQYF.

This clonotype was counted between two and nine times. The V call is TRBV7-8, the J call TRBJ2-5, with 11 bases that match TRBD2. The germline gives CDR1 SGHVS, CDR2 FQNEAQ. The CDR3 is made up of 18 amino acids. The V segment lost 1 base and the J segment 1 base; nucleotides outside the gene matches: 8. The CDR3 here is CASSLVVRLAGLQETQYF. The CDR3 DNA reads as TGTGCCAGCAGCTTAGTTGTAAGACTAGCGGGGCTCCAAGAGACCCAGTACTTC.

The DNA for the CDR3 is TGCAGTGCTAGTAGCGACGGAGTGTTCTACGAGCAGTACTTC. Amino acid sequence: CSASSDGVFYEQYF. The rearrangement joins TRBV20-1 to TRBJ2-7; D is perhaps TRBD2 (5 bases). Trimming cost V 3 bases and J 3 bases, with 15 bases left between them. The CDR3 is made up of 14 amino acids. The V gene's germline CDR1 is DFQATT and CDR2 SNEGSKA (reference sequence).